The present T cell receptor beta chain was sequenced within a study of response to subunit inactivated influenza vaccine. Whole-study results and caveats: Authors suggested each seasonal influenza vaccination recruits few new T cells.

TCRdb re-called the RT-PCR reads through MiXCR, storing one row per CDR3 protein. This table holds more than 150,000 distinct CDR3 sequences, roughly 10% found once. Points on this clonotype: Its antigen is undetermined.

Germline CDR1 and CDR2: MDHEN and SYDVKM. Trimming took off 3 bases at V and 8 bases at J, with 15 bases between the two ends. The CDR3 spans 14 residues. This clonotype was obtained from a man aged 50-75 years who received an inactivated influenza vaccine. The sequenced sample was CD8+ T cells sorted from PBMCs, obtained around 25 months after vaccination. The chain has TRBV28 and TRBJ2-3; D is possibly TRBD2 (5 bases). CDR3 bases: TGTGCCAGCAGTTTCTATAGTAGTAGCGCTACGCAGTATTTT. Encoded protein: CASSFYSSSATQYF.